These 25 T cell receptor beta chains were all obtained from the same sample, sequenced in a study of T-cell memory formation after mild COVID-19 (dated by TCRdb to about 2021). Library creation used 5' RACE. TCRdb lists the instrument as Illumina NovaSeq 6000. Using fastp trimming at Q25 and MiXCR clonotype assembly, TCRdb reanalyzed the public sequencing data and kept in-frame beta chains. Identical CDR3 proteins give one entry, which carries the most common genes and DNA. The sample contains under 650,000 distinct CDR3 sequences, roughly 18% of them found a single time. Of the sample, 12% falls within the top ten clones. The sample consisted of PBMCs or a T cell subset sorted from them (not recorded which). These receptors all come from an adult woman who had mild COVID-19 (a few samples of this study predate the infection). The sample titles of this study are shuffled in the database, so cell type and time point are left out; the donor was told from shared clones.

This clonotype was counted a few times. The chain uses TRBV27 and TRBJ1-1; D possibly corresponds to TRBD1 (5 bases). This CDR3 is built from 13 residues. Germline-derived CDR1 and CDR2 are MNHEY and SMNVEV (reference sequence). Trimming removed 6 bases at V and 4 bases at J, with 12 bases between. The CDR3 coding sequence is TGTGCCAGCAGACCAGCAGGGAGCACTGAAGCTTTCTTT. Its protein product is CASRPAGSTEAFF.

This clonotype was seen more than once but under ten times. The rearrangement uses TRBV24-1 and TRBJ2-3; 8 bases are a match to TRBD1. The CDR3 totals 13 residues. The V gene end was trimmed by 11 bases and the J gene end by 2 bases; junction bases not matched to a gene: 5. CDR1 is KGHDR, CDR2 SFDVKD, per germline. DNA for the CDR3: TGTGCCATCGGGACAGGCCACACAGATACGCAGTATTTT. As protein: CAIGTGHTDTQYF.

This chain links TRBV14 with TRBJ2-5, with 8 positions matching TRBD2. The CDR3 extends over 16 amino acids. Germline assignment: CDR1 SGHDN and CDR2 FVKESK. V lost 4 bases to trimming and J lost 5 bases; unmatched junction nucleotides: 12. Here the CDR3 DNA reads TGTGCCAGCAGCCCCCGCTTCGGGAGGGCCCACGAGACCCAGTACTTC. Its translation is CASSPRFGRAHETQYF.

In DNA form, the CDR3 reads TGTGCCAGCTCACCACAGTCTAGCGGGAGGTATTTCACCGTTGAAGAGACCCAGTACTTC. Translated, it gives CASSPQSSGRYFTVEETQYF. V is TRBV18 and J is TRBJ2-5; TRBD2 matches at 11 bases. The CDR3 consists of 20 residues. J was trimmed by 3 bases and V by 1 base; bases with no gene match: 16. CDR1 and CDR2 from the germline V gene are KGHSH and LQKENI.

This chain connects TRBV5-1 to TRBJ2-1; the match to TRBD2 covers 10 bases. This CDR3 has 16 amino acids. V lost 2 bases and J lost 8; bases outside the gene matches: 10. CDR1 and CDR2 from the germline V gene are SGHRS and YFSETQ. The DNA for the CDR3 is TGCGCCAGCAGCTTCCGAGCGGGGGGGTTATCGGATGAGCAGTTCTTC. Translated, it gives CASSFRAGGLSDEQFF.

There are a few counts of this clonotype. V and J are TRBV24-1 and TRBJ1-2; 7 bases match TRBD1. Germline CDR1 reads KGHDR; CDR2 reads SFDVKD. This CDR3 is 11 amino acids long. CDR3 loop: CEGAPDYGYTF. CDR3 bases: TGTGAGGGGGCGCCGGACTATGGCTACACCTTC.

The rearrangement links TRBV19 to TRBJ2-2; D gene uncertain. The CDR3 covers 16 residues. Looked up from germline, CDR1 is LNHDA and CDR2 is SQIVND (reference sequence). With 7 bases removed from V and 2 bases from J, the gap between germline ends came to 17 bases. CDR3 region: CASNPGSAVNTGELFF. The CDR3 coding sequence is TGTGCCAGTAATCCCGGGTCGGCGGTTAACACCGGGGAGCTGTTTTTT.

This rearrangement joins TRBV20-1 to TRBJ1-1, with D possibly being TRBD1 (5 bases). The CDR3 length is 14 residues. Germline V CDR1 and CDR2: DFQATT, SNEGSKA (reference sequence). V lost 3 bases, J lost 3 bases, and 14 bases lay in between. This CDR3 is CSASRSGSDTEAFF. The CDR3 DNA sequence: TGCAGTGCTAGTAGGTCAGGGTCTGACACTGAAGCTTTCTTT.

This clonotype appeared a few times. The rearrangement uses TRBV24-1 and TRBJ2-3, with a weak D call TRBD2 (7 bases). The CDR3 has 16 amino acids. CDR1 and CDR2 (germline): KGHDR, SFDVKD. Trimming left V 0 bases short and J 4 bases short, with 13 bases between. Here the CDR3 DNA reads TGTGCCACCAGTGATTTGAGGGGGGGCCTCGCAGATACGCAGTATTTT. Amino acid sequence: CATSDLRGGLADTQYF.

The sample holds a few counts of this clonotype. This chain connects TRBV6-5 to TRBJ2-1, with unresolved D. The germline CDR1 and CDR2 sequences are MNHEY and SVGAGI. CDR3 length: 12 residues. V lost 6 bases and J 0 bases, leaving 3 bases between the germline ends. The CDR3 reads CASRGSYNEQFF. In nucleotides, the CDR3 is TGTGCCAGCAGGGGCTCCTACAATGAGCAGTTCTTC.

This clonotype was found a few times. The CDR3 is CASSPRLAGTVGELFF. Here the CDR3 DNA reads TGTGCCAGCAGTCCAAGACTAGCGGGGACGGTCGGGGAGCTGTTTTTT. The chain combines TRBV6-2 or TRBV6-3 with TRBJ2-2; 11 bases match TRBD2. Germline V gene lookup returns CDR1 MNHEY and CDR2 SVGEGT. Trimming took 5 bases from V and 7 from J; bases not matched to a gene: 9. The CDR3 runs to 16 residues.

This clonotype was picked up a small number of times. The chain joins TRBV24-1 to TRBJ2-1, with 9 positions matching TRBD2. The CDR3 spans 15 residues. Looked up from germline, CDR1 is KGHDR and CDR2 is SFDVKD. Trimming at V came to 3 bases and at J to 7 bases, leaving 6 bases not matched to a gene. DNA for the CDR3: TGTGCCACCAGTGATGTAGCGGGGGTTGGTAATGAGCAGTTCTTC. Its protein product is CATSDVAGVGNEQFF.

This clonotype was counted only a few times. The rearrangement joins TRBV7-3 to TRBJ2-2, with D possibly being TRBD1 (6 bases). V lost 5 bases and J lost 6, with 13 bases in between. Germline CDR1 is SGHTA and CDR2 is FQGTGA. CDR3 length equals 14 residues. The CDR3 loop is CASSPFQGSGELFF. DNA of the CDR3: TGTGCCAGCAGCCCATTTCAGGGGTCCGGGGAGCTGTTTTTT.

The chain recombines TRBV18 with TRBJ1-2; 7 bases line up with TRBD1. Germline CDR1 KGHSH, CDR2 LQKENI. V trimming: 2 bases; J trimming: 4 bases; junction bases outside the gene matches: 4. The CDR3 contains 14 residues. CDR3 residues: CASSPEGASYGYTF. The CDR3 region has the DNA TGTGCCAGCTCACCAGAGGGGGCGAGCTATGGCTACACCTTC.

This clonotype was detected a few times. The chain is built from TRBV20-1 and TRBJ1-2; D is ambiguous. The germline V gene encodes CDR1 DFQATT and CDR2 SNEGSKA (reference sequence). CDR3 length equals 14 residues. Trimming removed 3 bases at V and 5 bases at J, with 16 bases between. The CDR3 spells CSASPQVEVYGYTF. As DNA, the CDR3 is TGCAGTGCTAGTCCTCAGGTAGAGGTATATGGCTACACCTTC.

This clonotype was observed a few times. The rearrangement uses TRBV7-9 and TRBJ2-7; 12 bases line up with TRBD2. The CDR3 has 16 amino acids. Germline V gives CDR1 SEHNR, CDR2 FQNEAQ (reference sequence). V dropped 4 bases and J dropped 3; count of bases not matched to a gene: 7. CDR3 sequence (DNA): TGTGCCAGCAGCTCGAAGACTAGCGGGAGTATCTACGAGCAGTACTTC. It codes for CASSSKTSGSIYEQYF.

This clonotype was observed a handful of times. Here the CDR3 reads CASSQGPIQTNTEAFF. The CDR3 coding sequence is TGCGCCAGCAGCCAGGGCCCAATACAGACGAACACTGAAGCTTTCTTT. The chain joins TRBV4-1 to TRBJ1-1; D call uncertain. This CDR3 is built from 16 residues. V lost 3 bases, J lost 1 base, and 15 bases lay in between. Germline CDR1 and CDR2: MGHRA and YSYEKL.

The V and J genes are TRBV6-1 and TRBJ1-5, with a possible D match to TRBD1 (5 bases). Trimming took 5 bases from V and 0 from J, leaving 11 bases between them. CDR1 is MNHNS, CDR2 SASEGT, per germline. The CDR3 spans 15 residues. The CDR3 here is CASSYPRDSNQPQHF. In DNA, the CDR3 is TGTGCCAGCAGTTACCCCAGGGATAGCAATCAGCCCCAGCATTTT.

The table lists this clonotype with a few counts. The chain combines TRBV20-1 with TRBJ2-5; 8 positions match TRBD1. J gave up 2 bases and V 6 bases, and 8 bases lay outside the gene matches. This CDR3 has 14 amino acids. Germline lookup yields CDR1 DFQATT and CDR2 SNEGSKA (reference sequence). The CDR3 reads CSANHRGSQETQYF. The CDR3 DNA sequence: TGCAGTGCAAACCACAGGGGGAGTCAAGAGACCCAGTACTTC.

The rearrangement uses TRBV5-1 and TRBJ1-2; the match to TRBD1 covers 8 bases. The CDR3 contains 16 residues. Trimming removed 4 bases from V and 7 bases from J; junction bases left unmatched: 15. CDR1 SGHRS and CDR2 YFSETQ come from the germline V gene. For the CDR3, the DNA is TGCGCCAGCAGCCCGAACGCTGACAGGGGAATTGCTGGCTACACCTTC. It yields the protein CASSPNADRGIAGYTF.

This clonotype has just a few counts. The genes are TRBV19 and TRBJ2-7; 7 nucleotides agree with TRBD1. CDR1 and CDR2 from the germline V gene are LNHDA and SQIVND (reference sequence). This CDR3 comprises 14 residues. Trimming removed 2 bases from V and 3 bases from J; junction bases left unmatched: 4. CDR3 bases: TGTGCCAGTAGTATAAGGGACAGCCGCTACGAGCAGTACTTC. Its protein is CASSIRDSRYEQYF.

This clonotype was detected only a few times. The rearrangement links TRBV7-7 to TRBJ2-7; 9 bases map to TRBD1. The ends lost 3 bases at V and 3 bases at J; junction bases unmatched: 9. This CDR3 is 16 amino acids long. Germline CDR1 and CDR2: SSHAT and FNYEAQ (reference sequence). In nucleotides, the CDR3 is TGTGCCAGCAGCTTGTACGCCCCGGGACAGGGCTACGAGCAGTACTTC. As protein: CASSLYAPGQGYEQYF. Supplemented by reference TRBV7-7 and TRBJ2-7, the full variable domain reads GAGVSQSPRYKVTKRGQDVTLRCDPISSHATLYWYQQALGQGPEFLTYFNYEAQPDKSGLPSDRFSAERPEGSISTLTIQRTEQRDSAMYRCASSLYAPGQGYEQYFGPGTRLTVT.

Only a few counts were recorded for this clonotype. For the CDR3, the DNA is TGCAGTGCTAGCTCCGGGGCTAGCGGAACCGGGGAGCTGTTTTTT. The encoded protein is CSASSGASGTGELFF. V gene TRBV20-1 combines with J gene TRBJ2-2; 7 nucleotides align to TRBD2. V dropped 3 bases and J dropped 5; count of bases not matched to a gene: 9. Germline assignment: CDR1 DFQATT and CDR2 SNEGSKA (reference sequence). There are 15 residues in the CDR3.

This clonotype was recorded many times. The chain links TRBV12-3 or TRBV12-4 to TRBJ2-1, with D possibly TRBD2 on 6 matching bases. The CDR3 loop spans 15 amino acids. Trimming took 3 bases from V and 0 from J, leaving 9 bases between them. The CDR3 protein is CASSFDGSSYNEQFF. CDR3 bases: TGTGCCAGCAGTTTTGACGGGAGCTCCTACAATGAGCAGTTCTTC.

This rearrangement joins TRBV2 to TRBJ1-1; D remains unclear. V gave up 7 bases and J gave up 5 bases, with 11 bases separating them. Germline CDR1 SNHLY, CDR2 FYNNEI. The length of the CDR3 is 12 residues. CDR3 loop: CASNAGRTEAFF. CDR3 in DNA: TGTGCCAGCAATGCAGGACGAACTGAAGCTTTCTTT.